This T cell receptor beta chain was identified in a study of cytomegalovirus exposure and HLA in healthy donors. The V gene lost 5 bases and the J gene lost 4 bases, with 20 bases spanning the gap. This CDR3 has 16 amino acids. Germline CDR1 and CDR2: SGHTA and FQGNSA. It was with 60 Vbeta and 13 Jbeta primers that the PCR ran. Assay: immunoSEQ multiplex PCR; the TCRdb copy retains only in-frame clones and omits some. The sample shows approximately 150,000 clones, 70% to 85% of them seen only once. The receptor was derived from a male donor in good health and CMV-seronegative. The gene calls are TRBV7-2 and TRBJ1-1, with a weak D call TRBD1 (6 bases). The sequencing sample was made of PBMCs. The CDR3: CASSLSGGGGVTEAFF. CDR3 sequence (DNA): TGTGCCAGCAGCCTCTCCGGAGGGGGGGGAGTCACTGAAGCTTTCTTT.